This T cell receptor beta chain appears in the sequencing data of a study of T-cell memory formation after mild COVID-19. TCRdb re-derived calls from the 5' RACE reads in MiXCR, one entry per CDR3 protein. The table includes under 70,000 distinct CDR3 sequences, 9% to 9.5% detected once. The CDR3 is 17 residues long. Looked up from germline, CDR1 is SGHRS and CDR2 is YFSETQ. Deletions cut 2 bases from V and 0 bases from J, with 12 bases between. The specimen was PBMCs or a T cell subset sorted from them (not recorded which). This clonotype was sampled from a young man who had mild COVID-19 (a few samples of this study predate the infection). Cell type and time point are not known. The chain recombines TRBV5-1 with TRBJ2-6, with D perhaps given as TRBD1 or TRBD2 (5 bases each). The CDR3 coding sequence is TGCGCCAGCAGCTTAAACGAGGGACCCTCTGGGGCCAACGTCCTGACTTTC. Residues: CASSLNEGPSGANVLTF.